The clone carrying this T cell receptor beta chain was seen a handful of times. Its cognate antigen is unknown. The junction departs from germline at one end; a sequencing error may be responsible. CDR1 and CDR2 (germline): SQVTM, ANQGSEA. The CDR3 totals 15 residues. This sample is part of a study of cytomegalovirus exposure and HLA in healthy donors. Findings of the study overall: What TCR beta sequences reportedly achieved was accurate prediction of HLA-A and HLA-B alleles in most subjects.

Researchers ran the PCR with 60 Vbeta and 13 Jbeta primers. Method: immunoSEQ multiplex PCR; TCRdb's copy keeps in-frame clones and lacks some. The sample includes 120,000 to 150,000 clones, roughly 80% of them seen just once. Sequencing used PBMCs. J is TRBJ2-1 and V is TRBV29-1, with TRBD1 identical over 11 bases. The receptor's source is a female donor in good health and CMV-seronegative. In DNA, the CDR3 is TGCAGCGTCGAAGGGTCGGACAGGGGGCATGATGAGCAGTTCTTC. Its translation: CSVEGSDRGHDEQFF.